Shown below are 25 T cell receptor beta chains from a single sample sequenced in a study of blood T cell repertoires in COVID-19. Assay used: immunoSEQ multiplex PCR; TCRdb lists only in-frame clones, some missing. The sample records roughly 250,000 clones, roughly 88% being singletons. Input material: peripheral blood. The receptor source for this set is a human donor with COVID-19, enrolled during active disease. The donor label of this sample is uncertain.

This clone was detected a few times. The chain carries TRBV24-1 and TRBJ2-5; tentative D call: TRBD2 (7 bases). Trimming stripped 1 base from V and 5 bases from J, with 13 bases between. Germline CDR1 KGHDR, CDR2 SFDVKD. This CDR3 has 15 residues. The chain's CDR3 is CATSDFAGAGETQYF. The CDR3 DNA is TGTGCCACCAGTGATTTTGCGGGGGCGGGGGAGACCCAGTACTTC.

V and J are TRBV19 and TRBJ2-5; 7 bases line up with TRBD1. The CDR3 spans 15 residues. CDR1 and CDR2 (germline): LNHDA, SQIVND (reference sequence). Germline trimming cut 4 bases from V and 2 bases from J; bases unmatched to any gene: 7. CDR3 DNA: TGTGCCAGTAGTACAGGACAGGACCGTCAAGAGACCCAGTACTTC. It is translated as CASSTGQDRQETQYF.

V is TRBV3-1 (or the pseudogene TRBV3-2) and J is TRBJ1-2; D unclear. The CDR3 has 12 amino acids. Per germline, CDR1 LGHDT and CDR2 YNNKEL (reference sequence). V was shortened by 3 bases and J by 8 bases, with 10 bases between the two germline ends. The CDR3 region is CASSQVGAGYTF. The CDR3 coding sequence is TGTGCCAGCAGCCAGGTTGGAGCCGGCTACACCTTC.

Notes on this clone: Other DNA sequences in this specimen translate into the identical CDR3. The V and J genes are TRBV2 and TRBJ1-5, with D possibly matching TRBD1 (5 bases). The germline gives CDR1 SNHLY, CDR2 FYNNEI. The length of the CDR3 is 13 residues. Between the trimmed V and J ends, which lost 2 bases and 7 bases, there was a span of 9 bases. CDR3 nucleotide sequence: TGTGCCAGCAGTGAACAGGGAGGACAGCCCCAGCATTTT. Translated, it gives CASSEQGGQPQHF.

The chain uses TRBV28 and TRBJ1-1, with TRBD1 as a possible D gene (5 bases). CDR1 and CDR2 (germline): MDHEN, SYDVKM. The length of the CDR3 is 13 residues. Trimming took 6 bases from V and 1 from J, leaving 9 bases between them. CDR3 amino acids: CASRRDGNTEAFF. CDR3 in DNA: TGTGCCAGCAGGCGGGACGGGAACACTGAAGCTTTCTTT.

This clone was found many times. CDR3 region: CARTPGHTNTEAFF. CDR3 sequence (DNA): TGTGCCAGGACTCCGGGACACACGAACACTGAAGCTTTCTTT. The chain recombines TRBV2 with TRBJ1-1, with D possibly matching TRBD1 (6 bases). Germline values: CDR1 SNHLY, CDR2 FYNNEI. Trimming took 9 bases from V and 1 from J, leaving 15 bases between them. CDR3 length: 14 amino acids.

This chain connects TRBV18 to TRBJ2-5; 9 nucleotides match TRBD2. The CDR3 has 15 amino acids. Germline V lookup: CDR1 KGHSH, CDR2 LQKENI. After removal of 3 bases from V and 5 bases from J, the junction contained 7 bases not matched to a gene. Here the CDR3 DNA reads TGTGCCAGCTCACCCCTTAGCGGGAGCAGCGAGACCCAGTACTTC. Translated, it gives CASSPLSGSSETQYF.

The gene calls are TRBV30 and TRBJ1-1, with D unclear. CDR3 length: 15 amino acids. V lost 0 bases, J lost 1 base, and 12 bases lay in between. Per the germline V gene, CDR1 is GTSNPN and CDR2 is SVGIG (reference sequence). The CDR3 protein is CAWSVRPTGNTEAFF. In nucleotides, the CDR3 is TGTGCCTGGAGTGTACGCCCCACCGGGAACACTGAAGCTTTCTTT. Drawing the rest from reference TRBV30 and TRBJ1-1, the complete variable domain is SQTIHQWPATLVQPVGSPLSLECTVEGTSNPNLYWYRQAAGRGLQLLFYSVGIGQISSEVPQNLSASRPQDRQFILSSKKLLLSDSGFYLCAWSVRPTGNTEAFFGQGTRLTVV.

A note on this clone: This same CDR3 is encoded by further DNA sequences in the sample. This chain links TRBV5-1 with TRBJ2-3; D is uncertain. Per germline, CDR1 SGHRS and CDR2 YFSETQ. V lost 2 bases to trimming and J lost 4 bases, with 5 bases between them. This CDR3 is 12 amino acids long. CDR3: CASSFGPDTQYF. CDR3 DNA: TGCGCCAGCAGCTTTGGGCCAGATACGCAGTATTTT.

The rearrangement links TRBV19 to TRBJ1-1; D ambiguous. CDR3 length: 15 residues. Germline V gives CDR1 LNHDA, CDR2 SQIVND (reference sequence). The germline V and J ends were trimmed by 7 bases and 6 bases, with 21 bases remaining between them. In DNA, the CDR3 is TGTGCCAGTACCGCCCTCTCGGGAGGGTTCGCTGAAGCTTTCTTT. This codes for CASTALSGGFAEAFF.

The chain's CDR3 is CASSQEGRLWLTF. The CDR3 DNA follows: TGTGCCAGCAGCCAAGAGGGGCGGCTATGGCTAACCTTC. The chain links TRBV3-1 (or the pseudogene TRBV3-2) to TRBJ1-2; a possible D gene is TRBD1 (5 bases). The CDR3 is 13 amino acids. From germline, CDR1 is LGHDT and CDR2 YNNKEL (reference sequence). Trimming took 0 bases from V and 14 from J, leaving 16 bases between them.

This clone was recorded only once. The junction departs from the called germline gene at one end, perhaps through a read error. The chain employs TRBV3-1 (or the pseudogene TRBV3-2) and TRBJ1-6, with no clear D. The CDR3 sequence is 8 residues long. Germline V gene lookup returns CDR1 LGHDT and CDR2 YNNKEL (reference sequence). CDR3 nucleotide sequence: TGTGCCAGCACATGGACTCTTTTT. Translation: CASTWTLF.

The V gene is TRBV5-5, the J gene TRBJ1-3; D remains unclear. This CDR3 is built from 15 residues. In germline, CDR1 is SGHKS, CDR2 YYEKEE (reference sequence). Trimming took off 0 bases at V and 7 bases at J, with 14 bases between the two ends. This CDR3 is CASSLGPLLPNTIYF. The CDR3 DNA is TGTGCCAGCAGCTTGGGTCCCCTACTACCTAACACCATATATTTT.

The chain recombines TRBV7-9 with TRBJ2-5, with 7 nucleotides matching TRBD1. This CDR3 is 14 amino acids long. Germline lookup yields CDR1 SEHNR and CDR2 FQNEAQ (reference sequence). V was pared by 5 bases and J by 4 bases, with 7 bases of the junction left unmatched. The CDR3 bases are TGTGCCAGCAGCCCAGGGGGACGAGTAGAGACCCAGTACTTC. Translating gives CASSPGGRVETQYF.

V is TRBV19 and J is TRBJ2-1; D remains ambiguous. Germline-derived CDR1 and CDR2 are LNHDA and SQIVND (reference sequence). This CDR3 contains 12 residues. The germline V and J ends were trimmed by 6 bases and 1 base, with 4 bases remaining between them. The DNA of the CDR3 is TGTGCCAGTAGCGGGTCCTACAATGAGCAGTTCTTC. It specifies CASSGSYNEQFF.

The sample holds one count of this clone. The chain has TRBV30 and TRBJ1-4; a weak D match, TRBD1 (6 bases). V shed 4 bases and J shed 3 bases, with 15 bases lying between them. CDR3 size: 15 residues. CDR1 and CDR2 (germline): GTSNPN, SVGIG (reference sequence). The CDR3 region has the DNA TGTGCCTGGAATAAAGGGGGGGGCGCTAATGAAAAACTGTTTTTT. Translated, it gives CAWNKGGGANEKLFF.

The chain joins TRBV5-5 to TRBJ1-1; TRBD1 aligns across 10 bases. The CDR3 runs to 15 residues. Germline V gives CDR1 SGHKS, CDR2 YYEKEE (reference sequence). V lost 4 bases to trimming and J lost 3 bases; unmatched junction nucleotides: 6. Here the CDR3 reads CASSGWGTGDTEAFF. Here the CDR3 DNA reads TGTGCCAGCAGCGGCTGGGGGACAGGGGACACTGAAGCTTTCTTT.

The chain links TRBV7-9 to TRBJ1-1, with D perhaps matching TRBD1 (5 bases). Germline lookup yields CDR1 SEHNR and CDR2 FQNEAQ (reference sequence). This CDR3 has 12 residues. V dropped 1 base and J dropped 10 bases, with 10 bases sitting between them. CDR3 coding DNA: TGTGCCAGCAGCTTAGTGGAGGGGCCAGCTTTCTTT. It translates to CASSLVEGPAFF.

CDR3 loop: CSAEDRDIAEAFF. In nucleotides, the CDR3 is TGCAGCGCAGAAGACCGGGACATCGCTGAAGCTTTCTTT. This chain uses TRBV29-1 with TRBJ1-1; D is perhaps TRBD1 (6 bases). V gave up 7 bases and J gave up 6 bases, with 18 bases separating them. Germline values: CDR1 SQVTM, CDR2 ANQGSEA. The CDR3 has 13 amino acids. Complete variable domain (other parts from reference TRBV29-1 and TRBJ1-1): SAVISQKPSRDICQRGTSLTIQCQVDSQVTMMFWYRQQPGQSLTLIATANQGSEATYESGFVIDKFPISRPNLTFSTLTVSNMSPEDSSIYLCSAEDRDIAEAFFGQGTRLTVV.

The CDR3 here is CASSVAGVSYNEQFF. The CDR3 nucleotides read TGCGCCAGCAGCGTAGCGGGAGTCTCCTACAATGAGCAGTTCTTC. The V and J genes are TRBV4-1 and TRBJ2-1; 9 nucleotides align to TRBD2. The germline V gene encodes CDR1 MGHRA and CDR2 YSYEKL. The CDR3 runs to 15 residues. J lost 0 bases, V lost 5 bases, and 2 bases had no gene match.

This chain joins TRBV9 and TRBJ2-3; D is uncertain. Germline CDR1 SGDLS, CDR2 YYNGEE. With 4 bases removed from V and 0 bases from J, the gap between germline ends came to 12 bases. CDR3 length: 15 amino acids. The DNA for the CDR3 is TGTGCCAGCAGCCCCGTTGGGCCCAGCACAGATACGCAGTATTTT. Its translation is CASSPVGPSTDTQYF. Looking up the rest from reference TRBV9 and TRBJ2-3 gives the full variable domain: DSGVTQTPKHLITATGQRVTLRCSPRSGDLSVYWYQQSLDQGLQFLIQYYNGEERAKGNILERFSAQQFPDLHSELNLSSLELGDSALYFCASSPVGPSTDTQYFGPGTRLTVL.

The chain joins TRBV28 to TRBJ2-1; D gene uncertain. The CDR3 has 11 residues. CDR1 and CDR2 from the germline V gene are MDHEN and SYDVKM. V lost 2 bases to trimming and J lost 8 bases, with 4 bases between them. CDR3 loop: CASSLLDEQFF. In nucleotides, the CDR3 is TGTGCCAGCAGTTTACTCGATGAGCAGTTCTTC.

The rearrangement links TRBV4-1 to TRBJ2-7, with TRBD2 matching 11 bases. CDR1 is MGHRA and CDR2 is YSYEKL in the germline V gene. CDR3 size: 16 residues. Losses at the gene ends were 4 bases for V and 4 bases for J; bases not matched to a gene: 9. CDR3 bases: TGCGCCAGCAGCCCTACGGGAGCTAGCGGGAGGTACGAGCAGTACTTC. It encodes CASSPTGASGRYEQYF.

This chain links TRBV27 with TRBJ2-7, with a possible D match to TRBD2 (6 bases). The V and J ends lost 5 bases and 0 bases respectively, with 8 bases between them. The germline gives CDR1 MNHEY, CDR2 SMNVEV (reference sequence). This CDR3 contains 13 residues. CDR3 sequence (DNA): TGTGCCAGCAGTCTAGCGACCTCCTACGAGCAGTACTTC. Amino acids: CASSLATSYEQYF.

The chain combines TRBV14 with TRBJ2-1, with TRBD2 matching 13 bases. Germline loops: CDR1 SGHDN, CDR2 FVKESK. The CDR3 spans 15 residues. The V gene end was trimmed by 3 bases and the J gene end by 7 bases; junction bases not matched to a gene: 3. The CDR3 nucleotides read TGTGCCAGCAGCCAGGGACTAGCGGGGAGGAATGAGCAGTTCTTC. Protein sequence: CASSQGLAGRNEQFF.